What follows are 14 T cell receptor beta chains derived from one specimen sequenced in a study of neurological immune-mediated disorders. As to time point: longitudinal time-point 2. MiXCR, run by TCRdb on the 5' RACE reads, gives a single entry per CDR3 protein. The sample shows 60,000 to 75,000 distinct CDR3 sequences, more than 7.5% of them seen only once. Sequencing was carried out using PBMCs. Receptors were obtained from a man under 40 in good health.

In its sample, this clonotype was seen many times. The V and J genes are TRBV5-1 and TRBJ2-7; a weak D match, TRBD2 (6 bases). The CDR3 runs 15 residues. V lost 0 bases and J lost 6, with 16 bases in between. CDR1 is SGHRS and CDR2 is YFSETQ in the germline V gene. The CDR3 reads CASSLVGGISSEQYF. CDR3 DNA: TGCGCCAGCAGCTTGGTTGGCGGGATCTCATCCGAGCAGTACTTC.

There are many counts of this clonotype. The chain links TRBV6-4 to TRBJ1-6, with D maybe TRBD1 (5 bases). The CDR3 contains 14 residues. The V end lost 3 bases, the J end lost 10 bases, and 13 bases lay between the germline ends. The germline gives CDR1 MRHNA, CDR2 SNTAGT. The CDR3 region is CASSEGAFPSPLHF. CDR3 bases: TGTGCCAGCAGTGAAGGGGCTTTCCCCTCACCCCTCCACTTT.

A few counts support this clonotype. The chain employs TRBV7-2 and TRBJ2-7; 7 positions agree with TRBD2. Unmatched junction bases numbered 5, after V lost 6 bases and J lost 0 bases. Germline V lookup: CDR1 SGHTA, CDR2 FQGNSA. The CDR3 sequence is 14 residues long. The DNA for the CDR3 is TGTGCCAGCAGGAGGCGGGAGACCTCCTACGAGCAGTACTTC. Translated: CASRRRETSYEQYF.

The table lists this clonotype with many counts. The chain joins TRBV9 to TRBJ2-2; 8 positions agree with TRBD2. The CDR3 loop spans 17 amino acids. J was trimmed by 3 bases and V by 5 bases; bases with no gene match: 12. Germline V CDR1 and CDR2: SGDLS, YYNGEE. The CDR3 nucleotides are TGTGCCAGCAGTCTACCCGGGAGGGATGTCGACACCGGGGAGCTGTTTTTT. Its protein is CASSLPGRDVDTGELFF. The full variable domain, completed using reference TRBV9 and TRBJ2-2, is DSGVTQTPKHLITATGQRVTLRCSPRSGDLSVYWYQQSLDQGLQFLIQYYNGEERAKGNILERFSAQQFPDLHSELNLSSLELGDSALYFCASSLPGRDVDTGELFFGEGSRLTVL.

About this clonotype itself: A much larger clone sits a single nucleotide away, making a read error possible. J is TRBJ1-1 and V is TRBV14; TRBD1 is a possible D gene (6 bases). Germline CDR1 SGHDN, CDR2 FVKESK. The CDR3 has 14 amino acids. The CDR3 loop reads CANSQEWTDTEAFF. For the CDR3, the DNA is TGTGCCAACAGCCAAGAATGGACAGACACTGAAGCTTTCTTT.

Many counts were recorded for this clonotype. This chain's CDR3 is CASSSYITGELFF. The CDR3 bases are TGTGCCAGCAGCTCCTATATAACCGGGGAGCTGTTTTTT. The V gene is TRBV7-3, the J gene TRBJ2-2; no definite D call. Germline V gene data show CDR1 as SGHTA and CDR2 as FQGTGA. V dropped 4 bases and J dropped 5 bases, with 8 bases sitting between them. The CDR3 totals 13 residues.

This clonotype was detected ten times or more. The chain has TRBV15 and TRBJ2-1; 9 bases map to TRBD2. The germline gives CDR1 LNHNV, CDR2 YYDKDF (reference sequence). The CDR3 spans 20 residues. Unmatched junction bases numbered 13, after V lost 1 base and J lost 0 bases. CDR3 residues: CATSRGVGREGRSSYNEQFF. CDR3 DNA sequence: TGTGCCACCAGCAGAGGGGTGGGGCGGGAGGGCCGGAGCTCCTACAATGAGCAGTTCTTC. The entire variable domain, with the rest obtained from reference TRBV15 and TRBJ2-1, is as follows: DAMVIQNPRYQVTQFGKPVTLSCSQTLNHNVMYWYQQKSSQAPKLLFHYYDKDFNNEADTPDNFQSRRPNTSFCFLDIRSPGLGDTAMYLCATSRGVGREGRSSYNEQFFGPGTRLTVL.

This clonotype was found many times. V gene TRBV29-1 combines with J gene TRBJ2-7, with unresolved D. The V end was cut by 7 bases, the J end by 0 bases, with 13 bases between. The CDR3 contains 13 residues. Germline V lookup: CDR1 SQVTM, CDR2 ANQGSEA. Here the CDR3 DNA reads TGCAGCGCGCGCCCGGGTAGCTCCTACGAGCAGTACTTC. Translation gives CSARPGSSYEQYF.

The table lists this clonotype with many counts. V gene TRBV4-2 combines with J gene TRBJ2-7; 7 positions match TRBD2. V gave up 0 bases and J gave up 4 bases; unmatched junction bases: 9. The CDR3 runs 16 residues. Germline loops: CDR1 LGHNA, CDR2 YNFKEQ. In DNA, the CDR3 is TGTGCCAGCAGCCAAGATTTGGAGCGGGGCTTATACGAGCAGTACTTC. Translated, it gives CASSQDLERGLYEQYF.

The rearrangement uses TRBV27 and TRBJ1-5; TRBD1 aligns across 10 bases. This CDR3 region has 14 residues. V was clipped by 6 bases and J by 3 bases; unmatched bases: 2. CDR1 is MNHEY and CDR2 is SMNVEV in the germline V gene (reference sequence). CDR3 nucleotide sequence: TGTGCCAGCAGGGGACAGGGGACCAATCAGCCCCAGCATTTT. Translating it yields CASRGQGTNQPQHF.

This clonotype has only a few counts. The chain joins TRBV15 to TRBJ2-3, with 10 bases identical to TRBD2. Germline CDR1 reads LNHNV; CDR2 reads YYDKDF (reference sequence). Trimming took 5 bases from V and 3 from J; bases not matched to a gene: 2. The CDR3 has 14 residues. This chain's CDR3 is CATSRGLATDTQYF. The CDR3 region has the DNA TGTGCCACCAGCCGGGGACTAGCGACAGATACGCAGTATTTT.

The sample holds a few counts of this clonotype. This chain joins TRBV7-2 and TRBJ2-2; D remains ambiguous. V was trimmed by 1 base and J by 0 bases, leaving 9 bases between them. CDR3 length equals 16 residues. The germline V gene encodes CDR1 SGHTA and CDR2 FQGNSA. This chain's CDR3 is CASSLGEGPNTGELFF. The CDR3 bases are TGTGCCAGCAGCTTAGGGGAAGGCCCGAACACCGGGGAGCTGTTTTTT.

This clonotype has at least ten counts. The CDR3 bases are TGCGCCAGCAGCTCCGACGCTTACTCTGGAAACACCATATATTTT. Protein sequence: CASSSDAYSGNTIYF. This chain joins TRBV5-1 and TRBJ1-3; D call uncertain. The CDR3 sequence is 15 residues long. V lost 3 bases and J 0 bases, leaving 10 bases between the germline ends. The germline V gene encodes CDR1 SGHRS and CDR2 YFSETQ.

This clonotype was detected many times. The rearrangement uses TRBV18 and TRBJ2-7; possible D gene TRBD1, 6 bases. CDR1 and CDR2 from the germline V gene are KGHSH and LQKENI. V shed 0 bases and J shed 5 bases, with 11 bases lying between them. CDR3 length equals 14 residues. This CDR3 is CASSPPTGRHEQYF. CDR3 DNA sequence: TGTGCCAGCTCACCACCGACAGGACGGCACGAGCAGTACTTC.